The subject of this entry is one T cell receptor (beta chain). Assay used: immunoSEQ multiplex PCR; TCRdb lists only in-frame clones, some missing. The sample holds roughly 150,000 clones, about 93% seen once. Germline V gene data show CDR1 as LGHDT and CDR2 as YNNKEL (reference sequence). This CDR3 is built from 14 residues. J lost 9 bases, V lost 6 bases, and 7 bases had no gene match. This entry comes from a study of control samples from healthy donors and cancer patients. What was sequenced was blood. The chain joins TRBV3-1 (or the pseudogene TRBV3-2) to TRBJ2-1; TRBD2 aligns across 11 bases. The sequence came from a man aged 45-65 years in good health. The chain's CDR3 is CASRLAGGAGEQFF. CDR3 DNA sequence: TGTGCCAGCAGGTTAGCGGGAGGGGCGGGTGAGCAGTTCTTC.